This entry features one T cell receptor beta chain sequence. Sequencing was performed with immunoSEQ multiplex PCR; in TCRdb, only in-frame clones are kept and a portion is missing. This table has about 150,000 clones, roughly 88% appearing once. The data stem from a study of blood T cell repertoires in COVID-19. Study as a whole: The cDNA or gDNA used as material had been derived from T cells, B-cell-depleted T cells, or PBMCs.

Assignment of participants to cohorts was predicated upon participant-reported clinical history. Two consecutive negative NP/OP PCR tests, clearance, or resolved symptoms defined Cohort 3 recovery. The germline V gene has CDR1 SNHLY and CDR2 FYNNEI. This CDR3 comprises 14 residues. Trimming removed 1 base from V and 5 bases from J, with 9 bases in between. This chain joins TRBV2 and TRBJ1-3; the D is unclear. Specimen: PBMCs or T cells enriched from blood (not recorded which). The sequence was collected from a man aged 50 or older who had recovered from COVID-19. Here the CDR3 reads CASSEGLNRNTIYF. The CDR3 DNA reads TGTGCCAGCAGTGAAGGGCTGAACCGAAACACCATATATTTT.